A selection of T cell receptor beta chains follows, all from one sample in a study of response to subunit inactivated influenza vaccine. TCRdb independently ran MiXCR on the RT-PCR reads; one entry per CDR3 protein. The top ten hold around 6.5% of the sample, which has under 800,000 distinct CDR3 sequences, roughly 13% seen once. The sample here was PBMCs from blood, taken around 14 days before vaccination. These receptors were taken from a man aged 45 to 65 who received an inactivated influenza vaccine. The CDR3 runs from the conserved cysteine through the conserved F or W. Fields, in order: V gene, J gene, CDR3 protein.

>TRBV6-5|TRBJ2-3
CASSSSTGGGTDTQYF
>TRBV5-1|TRBJ2-2
CASSPTGFTGELFF
>TRBV7-2|TRBJ2-5
CASSPLAVRDYMYF
>TRBV7-9|TRBJ2-1
CASKLRRDANEQFF
>TRBV7-3|TRBJ2-3
CASSPAAGIGTDTQYF
>TRBV4-2|TRBJ1-4
CASRMTPGARSEKLFF
>TRBV2|TRBJ2-7
CASSRPSGTNYEQYF
>TRBV7-9|TRBJ2-3
CASSGLNTDTQYF
>TRBV29-1|TRBJ2-1
CSALGLRSSYNEQFF
>TRBV12-3/TRBV12-4|TRBJ2-1
CASRKRPGTSGSNEQFF
>TRBV11-2|TRBJ2-3
CASSLVNTAFGTQYF